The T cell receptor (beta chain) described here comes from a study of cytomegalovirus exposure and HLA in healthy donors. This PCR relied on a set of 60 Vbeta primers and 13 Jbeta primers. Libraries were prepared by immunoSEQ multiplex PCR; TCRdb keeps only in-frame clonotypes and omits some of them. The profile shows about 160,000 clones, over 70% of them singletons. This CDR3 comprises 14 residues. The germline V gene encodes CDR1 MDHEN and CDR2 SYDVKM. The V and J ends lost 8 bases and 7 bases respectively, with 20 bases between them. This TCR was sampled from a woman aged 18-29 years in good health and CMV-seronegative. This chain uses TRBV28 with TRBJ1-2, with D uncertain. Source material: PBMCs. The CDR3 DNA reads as TGTGCCAGCGTTCGGGATTCGGGGTTTAGTGGCTACACCTTC. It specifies CASVRDSGFSGYTF.